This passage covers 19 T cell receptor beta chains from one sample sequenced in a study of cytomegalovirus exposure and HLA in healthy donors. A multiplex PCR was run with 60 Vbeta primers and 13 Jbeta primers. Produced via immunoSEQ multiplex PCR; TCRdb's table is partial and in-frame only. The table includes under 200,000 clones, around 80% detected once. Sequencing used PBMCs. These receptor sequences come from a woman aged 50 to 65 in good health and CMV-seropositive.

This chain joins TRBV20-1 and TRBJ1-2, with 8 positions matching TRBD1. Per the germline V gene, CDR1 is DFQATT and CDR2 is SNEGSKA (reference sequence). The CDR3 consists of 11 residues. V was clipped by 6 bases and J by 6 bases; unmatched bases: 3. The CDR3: CSAGTGDGYTF. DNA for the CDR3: TGCAGTGCGGGGACAGGCGATGGCTACACCTTC.

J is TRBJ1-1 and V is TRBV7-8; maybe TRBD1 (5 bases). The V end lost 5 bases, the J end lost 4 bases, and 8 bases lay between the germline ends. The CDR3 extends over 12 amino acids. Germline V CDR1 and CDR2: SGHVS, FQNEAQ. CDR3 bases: TGTGCCAGCAGCAGAAGGGGCACTGAAGCTTTCTTT. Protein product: CASSRRGTEAFF.

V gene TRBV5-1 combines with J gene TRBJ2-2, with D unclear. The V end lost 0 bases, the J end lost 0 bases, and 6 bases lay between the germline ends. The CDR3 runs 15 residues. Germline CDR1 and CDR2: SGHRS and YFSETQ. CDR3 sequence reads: CASSLEQANTGELFF. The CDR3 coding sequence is TGCGCCAGCAGCTTGGAACAAGCGAACACCGGGGAGCTGTTTTTT.

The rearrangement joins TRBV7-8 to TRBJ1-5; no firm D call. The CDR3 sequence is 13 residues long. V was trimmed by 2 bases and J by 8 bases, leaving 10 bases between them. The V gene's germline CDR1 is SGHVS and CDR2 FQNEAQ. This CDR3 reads CASSLQGVEPQHF. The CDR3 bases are TGTGCCAGCAGCTTACAAGGAGTGGAGCCCCAGCATTTT.

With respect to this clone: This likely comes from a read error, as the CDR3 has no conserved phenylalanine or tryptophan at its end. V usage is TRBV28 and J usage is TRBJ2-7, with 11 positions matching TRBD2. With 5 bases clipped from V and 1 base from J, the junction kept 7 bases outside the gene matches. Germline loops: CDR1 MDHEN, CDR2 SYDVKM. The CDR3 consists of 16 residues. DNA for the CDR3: TGTGCCAGCAGTCCCATGACTAGCGGGGTTTCCTACGAGCAGTACTCC. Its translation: CASSPMTSGVSYEQYS.

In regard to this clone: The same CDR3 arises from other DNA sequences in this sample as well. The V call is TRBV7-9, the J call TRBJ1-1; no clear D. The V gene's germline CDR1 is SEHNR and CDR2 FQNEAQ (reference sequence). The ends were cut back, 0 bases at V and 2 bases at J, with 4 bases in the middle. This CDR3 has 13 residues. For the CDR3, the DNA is TGTGCCAGCAGCTTAGCGGGCAACACTGAAGCTTTCTTT. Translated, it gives CASSLAGNTEAFF.

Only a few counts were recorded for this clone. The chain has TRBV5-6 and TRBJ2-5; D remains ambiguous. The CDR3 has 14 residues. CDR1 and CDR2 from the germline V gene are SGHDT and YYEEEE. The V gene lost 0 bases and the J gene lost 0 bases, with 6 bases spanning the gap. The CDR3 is CASSLAGYQETQYF. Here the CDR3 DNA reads TGTGCCAGCAGCTTGGCCGGGTACCAAGAGACCCAGTACTTC.

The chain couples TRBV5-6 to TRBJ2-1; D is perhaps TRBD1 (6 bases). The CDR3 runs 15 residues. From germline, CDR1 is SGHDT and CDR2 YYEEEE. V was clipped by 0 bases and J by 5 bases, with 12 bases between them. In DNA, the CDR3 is TGTGCCAGCAGCTTGGCCGGGACAACTGACAATGAGCAGTTCTTC. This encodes CASSLAGTTDNEQFF.

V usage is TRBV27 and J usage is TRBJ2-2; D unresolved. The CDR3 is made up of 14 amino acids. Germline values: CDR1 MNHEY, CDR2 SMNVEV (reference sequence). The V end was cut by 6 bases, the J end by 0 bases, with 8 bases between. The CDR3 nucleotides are TGTGCCAGCAGGGTCGGAGCGAACACCGGGGAGCTGTTTTTT. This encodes CASRVGANTGELFF.

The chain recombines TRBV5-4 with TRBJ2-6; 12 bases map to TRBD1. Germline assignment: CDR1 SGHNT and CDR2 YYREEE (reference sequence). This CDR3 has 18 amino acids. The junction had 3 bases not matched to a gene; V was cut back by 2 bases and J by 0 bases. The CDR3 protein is CASSFGTGGSSGANVLTF. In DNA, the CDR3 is TGTGCCAGCAGCTTTGGGACAGGGGGCTCCTCTGGGGCCAACGTCCTGACTTTC.

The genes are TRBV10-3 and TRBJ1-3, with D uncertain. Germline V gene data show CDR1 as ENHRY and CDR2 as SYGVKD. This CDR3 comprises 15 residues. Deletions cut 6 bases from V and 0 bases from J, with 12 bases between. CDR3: CAIRRDGSSGNTIYF. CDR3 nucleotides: TGTGCCATCAGGAGAGACGGGAGCTCTGGAAACACCATATATTTT.

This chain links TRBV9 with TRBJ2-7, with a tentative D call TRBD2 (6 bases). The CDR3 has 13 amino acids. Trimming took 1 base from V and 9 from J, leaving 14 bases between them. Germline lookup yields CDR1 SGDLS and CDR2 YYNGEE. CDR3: CASSVNWAGMQYF. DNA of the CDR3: TGTGCCAGCAGCGTAAATTGGGCGGGGATGCAGTACTTC.

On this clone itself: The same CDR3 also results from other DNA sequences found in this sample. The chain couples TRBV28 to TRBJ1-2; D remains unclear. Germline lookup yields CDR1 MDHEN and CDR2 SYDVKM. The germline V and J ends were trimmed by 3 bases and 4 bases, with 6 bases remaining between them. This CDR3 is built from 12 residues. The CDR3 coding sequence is TGTGCCAGCAGTTTGCGCCTCTATGGCTACACCTTC. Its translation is CASSLRLYGYTF.

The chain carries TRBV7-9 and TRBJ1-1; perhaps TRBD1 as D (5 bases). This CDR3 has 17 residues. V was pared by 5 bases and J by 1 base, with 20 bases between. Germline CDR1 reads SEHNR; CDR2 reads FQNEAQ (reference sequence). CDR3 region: CASSHPAGIMRNTEAFF. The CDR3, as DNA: TGTGCCAGCAGCCACCCGGCAGGGATCATGAGGAACACTGAAGCTTTCTTT.

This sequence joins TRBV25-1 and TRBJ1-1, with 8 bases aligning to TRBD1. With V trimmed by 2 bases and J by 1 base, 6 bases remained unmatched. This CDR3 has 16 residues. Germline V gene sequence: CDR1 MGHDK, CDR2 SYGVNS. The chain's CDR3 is CASSEPDRGRNTEAFF. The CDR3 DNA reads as TGTGCCAGCAGTGAACCAGACAGGGGCCGGAACACTGAAGCTTTCTTT.

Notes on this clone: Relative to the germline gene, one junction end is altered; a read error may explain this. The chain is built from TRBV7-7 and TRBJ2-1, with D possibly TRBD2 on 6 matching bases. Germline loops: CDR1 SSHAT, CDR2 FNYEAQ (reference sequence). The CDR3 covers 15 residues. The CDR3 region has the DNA TGTGCTAGCAGCATTGCCGGGAGCGTGAACAATGAGCAGTTCTTC. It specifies CASSIAGSVNNEQFF.

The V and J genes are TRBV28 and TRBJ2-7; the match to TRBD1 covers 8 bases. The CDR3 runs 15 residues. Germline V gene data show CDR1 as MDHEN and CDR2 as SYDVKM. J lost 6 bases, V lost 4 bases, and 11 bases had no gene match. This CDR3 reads CASSSPGGGGFEQYF. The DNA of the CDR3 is TGTGCCAGCAGTTCCCCAGGGGGCGGAGGATTCGAGCAGTACTTC.

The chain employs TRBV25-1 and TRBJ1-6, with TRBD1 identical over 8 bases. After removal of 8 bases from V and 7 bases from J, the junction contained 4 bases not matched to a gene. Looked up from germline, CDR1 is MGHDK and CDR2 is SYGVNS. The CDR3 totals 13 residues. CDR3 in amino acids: CASSTGANSPLHF. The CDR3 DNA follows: TGTGCCAGCTCGACAGGGGCAAATTCACCCCTCCACTTT.

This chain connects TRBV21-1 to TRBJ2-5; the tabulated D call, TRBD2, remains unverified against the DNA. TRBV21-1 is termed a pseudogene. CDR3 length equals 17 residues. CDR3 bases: TGTGCCAGCAGCATGGGAGGGCTAGCGGGGACCCAAGAGACCCAGTACTTC. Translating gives CASSMGGLAGTQETQYF.